The 9 T cell receptor beta chains in this list originate from one sample, sequenced in a study of T cells after yellow fever vaccination. TCRdb analysed the 5' RACE reads with MiXCR anew, one entry per CDR3 protein. The data contain some 340,000 distinct CDR3 sequences, about 10% of them singletons. This material consisted of CD4+ T cells sorted from PBMCs, taken 45 days after the yellow fever booster vaccination. All receptors come from a man between 18 and 29 years old who received the YFV17D yellow fever vaccine.

This clonotype was counted between two and nine times. This CDR3 reads CASSPQGPNSPLHF. Here the CDR3 DNA reads TGCGCCAGCAGCCCGCAGGGTCCCAATTCACCCCTCCACTTT. The rearrangement uses TRBV4-1 and TRBJ1-6; D perhaps matches TRBD1 (5 bases). Germline loops: CDR1 MGHRA, CDR2 YSYEKL. The CDR3 extends over 14 amino acids. V gave up 4 bases and J gave up 7 bases, with 11 bases separating them.

The chain recombines TRBV5-1 with TRBJ1-1; tentative D call: TRBD1 (5 bases). The CDR3 has 13 amino acids. Trimming cost V 5 bases and J 3 bases, with 11 bases left between them. The germline gives CDR1 SGHRS, CDR2 YFSETQ. In DNA form, the CDR3 reads TGCGCCAGCAGTACGACAGCGGACACTGAAGCTTTCTTT. This sequence encodes CASSTTADTEAFF. Filled out from reference TRBV5-1 and TRBJ1-1, the complete variable domain reads KAGVTQTPRYLIKTRGQQVTLSCSPISGHRSVSWYQQTPGQGLQFLFEYFSETQRNKGNFPGRFSGRQFSNSRSEMNVSTLELGDSALYLCASSTTADTEAFFGQGTRLTVV.

The V call is TRBV4-1, the J call TRBJ2-2; possible D gene TRBD1, 5 bases. V was trimmed by 3 bases and J by 7 bases, leaving 15 bases between them. There are 15 residues in the CDR3. Germline loops: CDR1 MGHRA, CDR2 YSYEKL. The CDR3 DNA follows: TGCGCCAGCAGCCAGCTCCGATCAGGGCACGGGGAGCTGTTTTTT. This translates into CASSQLRSGHGELFF.

This clonotype was seen a few times. The chain has TRBV21-1 and TRBJ2-1. TRBV21-1 is a recognized pseudogene. The length of the CDR3 is 16 residues. CDR3 bases: TGTGCCAGCAGCAAAGAAGACACCACCTTGAGGTATGAGCAGTTCTTC. It is translated as CASSKEDTTLRYEQFF.

This clonotype showed up just a few times. The chain combines TRBV12-3 or TRBV12-4 with TRBJ2-1; D not certain. Trimming stripped 6 bases from V and 8 bases from J, with 11 bases between. The CDR3 is 12 amino acids. CDR3 DNA: TGTGCCAGCAGCCCTAAGCGCCATGAGCAGTTCTTC. Translating it yields CASSPKRHEQFF.

At least ten counts were recorded for this clonotype. The J gene is TRBJ2-3, the V gene TRBV12-3 or TRBV12-4, with D perhaps matching TRBD2 (6 bases). Between the trimmed V and J ends, which lost 1 base and 7 bases, there was a span of 21 bases. The CDR3 extends over 17 amino acids. CDR3 sequence: CASSLGWGGERVNTQYF. Here the CDR3 DNA reads TGTGCCAGCAGTTTAGGATGGGGAGGAGAGAGGGTAAATACGCAGTATTTT.

In this sample, this clonotype turned up many times. This chain connects TRBV30 to TRBJ2-3, with D uncertain. The V gene lost 0 bases and the J gene lost 4 bases, with 8 bases spanning the gap. The CDR3 contains 13 residues. Germline V gene data show CDR1 as GTSNPN and CDR2 as SVGIG (reference sequence). CDR3 sequence (DNA): TGTGCCTGGAGTGTACGGTCGGCAGATACGCAGTATTTT. Translation: CAWSVRSADTQYF.

This clonotype was seen a handful of times. V is TRBV5-1 and J is TRBJ2-5; D ambiguous. Germline V lookup: CDR1 SGHRS, CDR2 YFSETQ. V shed 0 bases and J shed 4 bases, with 13 bases lying between them. The length of the CDR3 is 15 residues. DNA for the CDR3: TGCGCCAGCAGCTTGGATGGCGGCCCCGCAGAGACCCAGTACTTC. Translation gives CASSLDGGPAETQYF.

This clonotype has just a few counts. V and J are TRBV5-6 and TRBJ2-5; D is uncertain. Trimming stripped 1 base from V and 4 bases from J, with 11 bases between. CDR1 is SGHDT and CDR2 is YYEEEE in the germline V gene. The CDR3 runs 14 residues. The CDR3 protein is CASSLRAGTETQYF. DNA for the CDR3: TGTGCCAGCAGCTTGAGGGCCGGAACAGAGACCCAGTACTTC.